Following are 26 T cell receptor beta chains from one sample sequenced in a study of early T cells in non-severe SARS-CoV-2 infection. MiXCR, run by TCRdb on the 5' RACE reads, gives a single entry per CDR3 protein. The sample holds approximately 66,000 distinct CDR3 sequences; under 15% are singletons and the top ten take 4% to 6%. Input material: whole blood. Receptor source: an adult who was a healthcare worker with PCR-confirmed SARS-CoV-2 infection or an uninfected control (not recorded which).

This clonotype was found many times. Written as DNA, the CDR3 is TGTGCCAGCAGCCAAGATTGGGGGTTCTCCTACGAGCAGTACTTC. It specifies CASSQDWGFSYEQYF. This chain uses TRBV4-2 with TRBJ2-7; D is possibly TRBD1 or TRBD2 (5 bases each). Deletions cut 0 bases from V and 0 bases from J, with 9 bases between. CDR3 length: 15 residues. Germline CDR1 LGHNA, CDR2 YNFKEQ.

This clonotype was detected only a few times. The gene calls are TRBV30 and TRBJ1-4; TRBD1 matches 9 bases. The germline gives CDR1 GTSNPN, CDR2 SVGIG (reference sequence). The CDR3 totals 16 residues. V shed 4 bases, J shed 2 bases, and the junction held 8 bases outside the gene matches. The CDR3: CAWTPGTGMTNEKLFF. In DNA form, the CDR3 reads TGTGCCTGGACCCCAGGGACAGGGATGACTAATGAAAAACTGTTTTTT. The complete variable domain, with remaining parts taken from reference TRBV30 and TRBJ1-4, reads SQTIHQWPATLVQPVGSPLSLECTVEGTSNPNLYWYRQAAGRGLQLLFYSVGIGQISSEVPQNLSASRPQDRQFILSSKKLLLSDSGFYLCAWTPGTGMTNEKLFFGSGTQLSVL.

This clonotype was observed at least ten times. This chain links TRBV6-1 with TRBJ1-4, with 11 bases matching TRBD1. CDR3 size: 17 residues. The V gene end was trimmed by 6 bases and the J gene end by 1 base; junction bases not matched to a gene: 7. The germline V gene has CDR1 MNHNS and CDR2 SASEGT. CDR3 residues: CASRADRGRETNEKLFF. The CDR3 nucleotides read TGTGCCAGCAGGGCGGACAGGGGGCGCGAAACTAATGAAAAACTGTTTTTT.

This clonotype appeared many times. V gene TRBV7-3 combines with J gene TRBJ2-7; D ambiguous. Germline V gene lookup returns CDR1 SGHTA and CDR2 FQGTGA. V gave up 1 base and J gave up 2 bases, with 6 bases separating them. The CDR3 covers 13 residues. CDR3 residues: CASSLKPPYEQYF. Here the CDR3 DNA reads TGTGCCAGCAGCTTAAAGCCCCCCTACGAGCAGTACTTC.

This chain links TRBV12-3 or TRBV12-4 with TRBJ1-5; TRBD1 aligns across 7 bases. This CDR3 spans 15 amino acids. V shed 0 bases and J 3 bases; nucleotides not matched to a gene: 2. CDR3 amino acids: CASSLATGNNQPQHF. The CDR3 DNA reads as TGTGCCAGCAGTTTAGCGACAGGGAACAATCAGCCCCAGCATTTT.

This clonotype was recorded at least ten times. The junction and the germline gene differ at one end; a read error may be behind it. The chain links TRBV10-3 to TRBJ2-7, with unresolved D. The germline CDR1 and CDR2 sequences are ENHRY and SYGVKD. The CDR3 spans 12 residues. The chain's CDR3 is CAAQSRPYEQYF. DNA for the CDR3: TGTGCAGCACAGAGCAGGCCCTACGAGCAATACTTC.

With respect to this clonotype: Relative to the germline gene, one junction end is altered; a read error may explain this. The chain combines TRBV7-9 with TRBJ1-3; D unclear. Looked up from germline, CDR1 is SEHNR and CDR2 is FQNEAQ (reference sequence). The CDR3 contains 13 residues. CDR3 sequence: CASSLGGANTTYF. Here the CDR3 DNA reads TGTGCCAGCAGCTTAGGGGGAGCAAACACCACATATTTT.

This clonotype was counted a few times. The chain recombines TRBV12-3 or TRBV12-4 with TRBJ1-5; a weak D match, TRBD1 (6 bases). The CDR3 runs 13 residues. With 6 bases removed from V and 6 bases from J, the gap between germline ends came to 12 bases. The CDR3 is CASSPQGPQPQHF. The DNA of the CDR3 is TGTGCCAGCAGCCCACAGGGACCTCAGCCCCAGCATTTT.

The chain combines TRBV7-9 with TRBJ1-4; D remains unclear. The CDR3 covers 14 residues. V shed 3 bases and J shed 6 bases, with 11 bases lying between them. The germline V gene encodes CDR1 SEHNR and CDR2 FQNEAQ (reference sequence). The CDR3 DNA follows: TGTGCCAGCAGCTTTAATAGGGCGGATGAAAAACTGTTTTTT. Protein: CASSFNRADEKLFF.

The genes are TRBV20-1 and TRBJ2-5; TRBD1 might be the D (5 bases). The germline V gene has CDR1 DFQATT and CDR2 SNEGSKA (reference sequence). Trimming shortened V by 0 bases and J by 2 bases, and 13 bases separated the two germline ends. The CDR3 extends over 15 amino acids. CDR3 region: CSARDRQGRQETQYF. Here the CDR3 DNA reads TGCAGTGCTAGAGATCGGCAGGGTCGTCAAGAGACCCAGTACTTC.

This clonotype occurred many times. The rearrangement joins TRBV6-2 or TRBV6-3 to TRBJ2-2, with D unclear. Germline V gene data show CDR1 as MNHEY and CDR2 as SVGEGT. The CDR3 consists of 14 residues. Trimming removed 8 bases at V and 2 bases at J, with 12 bases between. The CDR3 loop reads CASRRTANTGELFF. DNA for the CDR3: TGTGCCAGCCGACGGACGGCTAACACCGGGGAGCTGTTTTTT.

There are many counts of this clonotype. The chain links TRBV7-3 to TRBJ2-1, with TRBD1 as a possible D gene (6 bases). Between the trimmed V and J ends, which lost 1 base and 5 bases, there was a span of 6 bases. Germline-derived CDR1 and CDR2 are SGHTA and FQGTGA. The CDR3 length is 13 residues. For the CDR3, the DNA is TGTGCCAGCAGCTTAAACAGGGACAATGAGCAGTTCTTC. Amino acid sequence: CASSLNRDNEQFF.

This clonotype showed up just a few times. V is TRBV2 and J is TRBJ2-1; TRBD2 is a possible D gene (6 bases). The length of the CDR3 is 13 residues. In germline, CDR1 is SNHLY, CDR2 FYNNEI. The V and J ends lost 6 bases and 9 bases respectively, with 15 bases between them. The CDR3 DNA follows: TGTGCCAGCAGCGGACTTGGGGGAGGTGAGCAGTTCTTC. Its translation: CASSGLGGGEQFF.

This clonotype was seen at least ten times. V and J are TRBV3-1 and TRBJ2-5; D is perhaps TRBD2 (5 bases). This CDR3 comprises 15 residues. Deletions cut 2 bases from V and 3 bases from J, with 13 bases between. Germline V gene data show CDR1 as LGHDT and CDR2 as YNNKEL (reference sequence). CDR3 DNA sequence: TGTGCCAGCAGCCAATTCGTAAGTAGCGAAGAGACCCAGTACTTC. Amino acid sequence: CASSQFVSSEETQYF.

In this sample, this clonotype turned up many times. The genes are TRBV6-5 and TRBJ2-2; the match to TRBD1 covers 7 bases. V lost 6 bases, J lost 1 base, and 5 bases stayed unmatched. The CDR3 consists of 15 residues. CDR1 MNHEY and CDR2 SVGAGI come from the germline V gene. DNA of the CDR3: TGTGCCAGCAGGGAGGACAGGAAGAACACCGGGGAGCTGTTTTTT. This encodes CASREDRKNTGELFF.

This clonotype showed up just a few times. The chain recombines TRBV6-5 with TRBJ2-7; D gene ambiguous. The CDR3 totals 11 residues. The V end was cut by 5 bases, the J end by 7 bases, with 9 bases between. Germline CDR1 MNHEY, CDR2 SVGAGI. CDR3 sequence reads: CASSPLGEQYF. CDR3 sequence (DNA): TGTGCCAGCAGTCCCCTGGGGGAGCAGTACTTC.

This sequence joins TRBV21-1 and TRBJ2-7. TRBV21-1 is designated a pseudogene. The CDR3 extends over 15 amino acids. The CDR3 nucleotides read TGTGCCAGCAGCAAAGCGCAGGGTTTCTCCTACGAGCAGTACTTC. Amino acid sequence: CASSKAQGFSYEQYF.

This clonotype was seen a few times. This sequence joins TRBV2 and TRBJ2-4, with unresolved D. This CDR3 comprises 16 residues. From germline, CDR1 is SNHLY and CDR2 FYNNEI. V was pared by 8 bases and J by 0 bases, with 17 bases between. The CDR3 region is CASHSSNFLAKNIQYF. CDR3 nucleotides: TGTGCCAGCCATAGCAGCAATTTTTTAGCCAAAAACATTCAGTACTTC.

The genes are TRBV15 and TRBJ2-7; 8 positions match TRBD1. Germline V lookup: CDR1 LNHNV, CDR2 YYDKDF (reference sequence). CDR3 length: 15 amino acids. The J segment lost 2 bases and the V segment lost 0 bases, leaving 3 bases of the junction unmatched. CDR3 coding DNA: TGTGCCACCAGCAGAGAGGCAGGGGGCCCCTACGAGCAGTACTTC. This gives the protein CATSREAGGPYEQYF.

This chain joins TRBV3-1 and TRBJ2-1; D is ambiguous. The CDR3 extends over 15 amino acids. V was pared by 2 bases and J by 8 bases, with 16 bases between. The germline gives CDR1 LGHDT, CDR2 YNNKEL (reference sequence). DNA for the CDR3: TGTGCCAGCAGCCAAACGGGCCCGGTCCCCCATGAGCAGTTCTTC. Its protein product is CASSQTGPVPHEQFF.

This clonotype was seen many times. The CDR3 protein is CASSPSLPGREQYF. CDR3 nucleotides: TGTGCCAGCAGTCCCAGCTTACCCGGCAGGGAGCAGTACTTC. This chain joins TRBV6-2 or TRBV6-3 and TRBJ2-7, with D unclear. From germline, CDR1 is MNHEY and CDR2 SVGEGT. The CDR3 length is 14 residues. V lost 5 bases to trimming and J lost 7 bases, with 18 bases between them.

This clonotype occurred a few times. The chain has TRBV27 and TRBJ2-1, with a possible D match to TRBD1 (5 bases). Germline loops: CDR1 MNHEY, CDR2 SMNVEV (reference sequence). This CDR3 has 19 amino acids. Trimming took off 1 base at V and 0 bases at J, with 19 bases between the two ends. CDR3 region: CASSLFGDSFMSSYNEQFF. In DNA form, the CDR3 reads TGTGCCAGCAGTTTATTTGGCGACAGTTTTATGAGCTCCTACAATGAGCAGTTCTTC.

This clonotype showed up just a few times. The chain employs TRBV2 and TRBJ2-1; no firm D call. The germline gives CDR1 SNHLY, CDR2 FYNNEI. Trimming removed 4 bases from V and 4 bases from J, with 2 bases in between. The CDR3 runs to 11 residues. The CDR3 DNA sequence: TGTGCCAGCAGTGGGTACAATGAGCAGTTCTTC. It yields the protein CASSGYNEQFF.

The V and J genes are TRBV7-8 and TRBJ2-3; 8 positions agree with TRBD1. The junction had 9 bases not matched to a gene; V was cut back by 4 bases and J by 6 bases. The CDR3 length is 15 residues. CDR1 and CDR2 (germline): SGHVS, FQNEAQ. The CDR3 nucleotides read TGTGCCAGCAGCTCGAACAGGGGGGCCACGGATACGCAGTATTTT. Protein: CASSSNRGATDTQYF.

This clonotype has at least ten counts. The gene calls are TRBV6-5 and TRBJ1-5; perhaps TRBD1 as D (5 bases). The germline CDR1 and CDR2 sequences are MNHEY and SVGAGI. Trimming took off 5 bases at V and 3 bases at J, with 11 bases between the two ends. CDR3 length equals 14 residues. This chain's CDR3 is CASSRDGYNQPQHF. In nucleotides, the CDR3 is TGTGCCAGCAGTCGGGACGGCTACAATCAGCCCCAGCATTTT.

The genes are TRBV29-1 and TRBJ2-1; no clear D gene. The V end lost 2 bases, the J end lost 5 bases, and 13 bases lay between the germline ends. Per germline, CDR1 SQVTM and CDR2 ANQGSEA. The CDR3 is 14 amino acids. Here the CDR3 reads CSVEPPFGHNEQFF. In nucleotides, the CDR3 is TGCAGCGTTGAACCCCCATTTGGACACAATGAGCAGTTCTTC.